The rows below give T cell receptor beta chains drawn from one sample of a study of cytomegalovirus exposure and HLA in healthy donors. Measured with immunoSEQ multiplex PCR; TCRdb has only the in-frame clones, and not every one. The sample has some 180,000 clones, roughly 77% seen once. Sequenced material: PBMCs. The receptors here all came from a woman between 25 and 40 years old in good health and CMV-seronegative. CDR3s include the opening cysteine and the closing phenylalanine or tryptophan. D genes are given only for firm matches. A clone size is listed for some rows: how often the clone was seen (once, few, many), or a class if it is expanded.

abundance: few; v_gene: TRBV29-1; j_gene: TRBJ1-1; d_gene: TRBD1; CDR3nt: TGCAGCGTAAGACCCGGGACAGGGAACACTGAAGCTTTCTTT; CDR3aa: CSVRPGTGNTEAFF
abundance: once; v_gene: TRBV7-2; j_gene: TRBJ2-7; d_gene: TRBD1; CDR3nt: TGTGCCAGCAGCTTCGACAGGGGGCGCGGGATGTACGAGCAGTACTTC; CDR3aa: CASSFDRGRGMYEQYF
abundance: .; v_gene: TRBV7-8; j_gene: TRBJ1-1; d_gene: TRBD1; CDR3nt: TGTGCCAGCAGCCGCTACGCGGGACAGGGTATGAACACTGAAGCTTTCTTT; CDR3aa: CASSRYAGQGMNTEAFF
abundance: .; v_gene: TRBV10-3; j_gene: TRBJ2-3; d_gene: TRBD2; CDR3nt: TGTGCCATCAGCTTACTAGCGGGGGGCACAGATACGCAGTATTTT; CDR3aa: CAISLLAGGTDTQYF
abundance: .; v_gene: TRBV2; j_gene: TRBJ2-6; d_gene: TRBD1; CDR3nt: TGTGCCAGCAGTTGGGACAGTAACTCTGGGGCCAACGTCCTGACTTTC; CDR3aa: CASSWDSNSGANVLTF
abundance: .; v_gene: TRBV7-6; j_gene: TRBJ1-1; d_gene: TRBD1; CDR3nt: TGTGCCAGCAGCTCGGGGACAGCGAACACTGAAGCTTTCTTT; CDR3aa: CASSSGTANTEAFF
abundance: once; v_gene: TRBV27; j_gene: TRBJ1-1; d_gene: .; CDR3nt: TGTGCCAGCAGTCCTCGGACGGCGATGGGCGGGTCTGAAGCTTTCTTT; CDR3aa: CASSPRTAMGGSEAFF
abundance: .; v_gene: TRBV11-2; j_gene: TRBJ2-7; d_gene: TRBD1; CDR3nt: TGTGCCAGCAGCTTCGGACAGGGAATCTCCTACGAGCAGTACTTC; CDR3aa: CASSFGQGISYEQYF
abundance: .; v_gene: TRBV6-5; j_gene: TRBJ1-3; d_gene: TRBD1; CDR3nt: TGTGCCAGTGCCAGCCAACTGACAGGGGGAAACACCATATATTTT; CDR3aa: CASASQLTGGNTIYF
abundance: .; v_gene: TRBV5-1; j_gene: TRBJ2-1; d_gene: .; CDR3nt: TGCGCCAGCATGAACATGGGCTCCAATGAGCAGTTCTTC; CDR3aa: CASMNMGSNEQFF
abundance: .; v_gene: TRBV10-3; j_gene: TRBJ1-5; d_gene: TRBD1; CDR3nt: TGTGCCATCAGTGGGGACAGGGATCAGCCCCAGCATTTT; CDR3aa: CAISGDRDQPQHF
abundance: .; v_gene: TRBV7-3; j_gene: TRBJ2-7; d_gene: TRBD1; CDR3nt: TGTGCCAGCAGCAAGGGGACAGGGACCTACGAGCAGTACTTC; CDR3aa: CASSKGTGTYEQYF
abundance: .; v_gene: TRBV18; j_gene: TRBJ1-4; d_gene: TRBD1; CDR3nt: TGTGCCAGCTCACCGCGACAGGGTAATGAAAAACTGTTTTTT; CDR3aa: CASSPRQGNEKLFF
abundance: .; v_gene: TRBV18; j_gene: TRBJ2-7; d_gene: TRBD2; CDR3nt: TGTGCCAGCTCACCGGGACTAGTATCCTACGAGCAGTACTTC; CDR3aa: CASSPGLVSYEQYF
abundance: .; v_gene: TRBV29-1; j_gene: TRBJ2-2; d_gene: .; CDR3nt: TGCAGCGTGACCATCACTGACAGGACAGCCACCGGGGAGCTGTTTTTT; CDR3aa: CSVTITDRTATGELFF
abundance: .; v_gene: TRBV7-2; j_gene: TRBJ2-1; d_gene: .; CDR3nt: TGTGCCAGCAGCTTCCGACTAGAAATCAATGAGCAGTTCTTC; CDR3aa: CASSFRLEINEQFF
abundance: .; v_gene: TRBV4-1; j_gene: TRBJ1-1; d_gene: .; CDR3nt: TGCGCCAGCAGCCATCGAAATGACAGACTTCAGGGAGAAGCTTTCTTT; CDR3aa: CASSHRNDRLQGEAFF
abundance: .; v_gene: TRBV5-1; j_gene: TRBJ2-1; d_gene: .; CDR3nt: TGCGCCAGCACCCGGACAATAGACTCCTACAATGAGCAGTTCTTC; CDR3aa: CASTRTIDSYNEQFF
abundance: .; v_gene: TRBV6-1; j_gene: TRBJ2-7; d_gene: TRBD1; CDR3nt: TGTGCCAGCAGTGAGATTTGGGGGACAGGGGGCACTTACGAGCAGTACTTC; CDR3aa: CASSEIWGTGGTYEQYF
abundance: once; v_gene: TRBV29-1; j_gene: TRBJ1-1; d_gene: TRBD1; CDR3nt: TGCAGCGGGGGTCCGGGACAGGGGAACACTGAAGCTTTCTTT; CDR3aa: CSGGPGQGNTEAFF
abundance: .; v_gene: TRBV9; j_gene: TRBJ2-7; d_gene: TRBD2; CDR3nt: TGTGCCAGCAGCGTTGGGACTAGCGGGGCCTTTACCTACGAGCAGTACTTC; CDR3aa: CASSVGTSGAFTYEQYF
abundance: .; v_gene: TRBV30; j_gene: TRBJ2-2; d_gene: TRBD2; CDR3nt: TGTGCCTGGGCTCGACTAGCGGGGACCCCGAACACCGGGGAGCTGTTTTTT; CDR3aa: CAWARLAGTPNTGELFF
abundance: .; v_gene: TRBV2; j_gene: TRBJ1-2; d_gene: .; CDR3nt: TGTGCCAGCAAAGAGGGCCAGGGGCTATTTAACTATGGCTACACCTTC; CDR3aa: CASKEGQGLFNYGYTF
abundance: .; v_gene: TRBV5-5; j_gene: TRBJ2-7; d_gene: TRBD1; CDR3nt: TGTGCCAGCAGCTTGGGCGTTGGACAGGGGATTTACGAGCAGTACTTC; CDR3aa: CASSLGVGQGIYEQYF
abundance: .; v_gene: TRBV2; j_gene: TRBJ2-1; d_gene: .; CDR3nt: TGTGCCAGCAGTGCTATTGGCGGCAATGAGCAGTTCTTC; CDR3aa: CASSAIGGNEQFF
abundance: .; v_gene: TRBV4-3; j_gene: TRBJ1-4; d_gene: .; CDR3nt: TGCGCCAGCAGCCAAGCGACAGGTCCTAATGAAAAACTGTTTTTT; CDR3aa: CASSQATGPNEKLFF
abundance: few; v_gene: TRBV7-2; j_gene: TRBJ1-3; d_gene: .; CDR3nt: TGTGCCAGCAGCTTAGTTCTGCAGGGAGGCTCTGGAAACACCATATATTTT; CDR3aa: CASSLVLQGGSGNTIYF
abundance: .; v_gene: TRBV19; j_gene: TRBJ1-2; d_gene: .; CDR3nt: TGTGCCAGTATGGAGGGTATCCGTGGCTACACCTTC; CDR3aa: CASMEGIRGYTF
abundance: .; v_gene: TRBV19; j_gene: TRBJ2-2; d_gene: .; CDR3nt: TGTGCCAGTAGTATCCTGGCGGGGGCTACGAACACCGGGGAGCTGTTTTTT; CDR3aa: CASSILAGATNTGELFF
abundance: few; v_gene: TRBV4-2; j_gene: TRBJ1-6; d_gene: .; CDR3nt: TGTGCCAGCAGCCAAACCACAAGTAATCCAGATTCACCCCTCCACTTT; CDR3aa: CASSQTTSNPDSPLHF
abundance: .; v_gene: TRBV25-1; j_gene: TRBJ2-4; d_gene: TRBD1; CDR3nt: TGTGCCGGCAGTGAACAGGACAGGGCTAACATTCAGTACTTC; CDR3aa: CAGSEQDRANIQYF
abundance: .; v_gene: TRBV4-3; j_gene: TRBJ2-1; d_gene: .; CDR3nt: TGCGCCAGCAGCATACAAGACAGTGGGCCCGAGCAGTTCTTC; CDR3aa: CASSIQDSGPEQFF
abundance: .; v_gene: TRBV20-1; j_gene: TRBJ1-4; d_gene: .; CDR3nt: TGCAGTGTAACGGGAAATGAAAAACTGTTTTTT; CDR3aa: CSVTGNEKLFF
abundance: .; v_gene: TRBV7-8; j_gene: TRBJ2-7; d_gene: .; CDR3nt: TGTGCCAGCAGCTTAAGCGGTGGGCTGAGGGAAACGGAGCAGTACTTC; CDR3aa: CASSLSGGLRETEQYF
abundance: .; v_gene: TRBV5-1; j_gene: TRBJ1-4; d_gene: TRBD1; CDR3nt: TGCGCCAGCAGCAGATCCGGGACAGGGGGTGGTAATGAAAAACTGTTTTTT; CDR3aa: CASSRSGTGGGNEKLFF
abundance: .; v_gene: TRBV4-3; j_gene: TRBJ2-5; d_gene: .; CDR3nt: TGCGCCAGCAGCCAAGAAGTGGGGGGGCTTTTAGAGACCCAGTACTTC; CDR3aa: CASSQEVGGLLETQYF
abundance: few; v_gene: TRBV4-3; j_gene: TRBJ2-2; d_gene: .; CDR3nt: TGCGCCAGCAGCCAGAGACCTATCCAGGGTTTCCCCGGGGAGCTGTTTTTT; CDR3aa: CASSQRPIQGFPGELFF
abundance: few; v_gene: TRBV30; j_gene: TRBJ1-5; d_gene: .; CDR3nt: TGTGCCTGGAGTGTCGGGGGAAATCAGCCCCAGCATTTT; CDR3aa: CAWSVGGNQPQHF
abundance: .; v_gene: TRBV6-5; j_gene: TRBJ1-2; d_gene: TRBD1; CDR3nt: TGTGCCAGCAGTTATGCCGGGACAGGGGGCTGGAGCTACACCTTC; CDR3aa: CASSYAGTGGWSYTF
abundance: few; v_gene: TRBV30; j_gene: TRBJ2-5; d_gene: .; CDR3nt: TGTGCCTGGACCACTACATGGGAGACCCAGTACTTC; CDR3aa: CAWTTTWETQYF